The clone carrying this T cell receptor beta chain was picked up one time. Germline V gene sequence: CDR1 SGDLS, CDR2 YYNGEE. The CDR3 consists of 15 residues. Trimming removed 0 bases from V and 7 bases from J, with 14 bases in between. The sample originates from a study of technical replicates of blood from several donors. TCRdb keeps only in-frame clones here, not all; method: immunoSEQ multiplex PCR. This table holds roughly 80,000 clones, 94% found once. The material sequenced was T cells isolated from PBMCs. V usage is TRBV9 and J usage is TRBJ2-1, with D perhaps matching TRBD1 (6 bases). This clonotype originated in a human donor in good health. The CDR3 loop is CASSVVGVRGNEQFF. In nucleotides, the CDR3 is TGTGCCAGCAGCGTAGTAGGGGTAAGGGGGAATGAGCAGTTCTTC. Filled out from reference TRBV9 and TRBJ2-1, the complete variable domain reads DSGVTQTPKHLITATGQRVTLRCSPRSGDLSVYWYQQSLDQGLQFLIQYYNGEERAKGNILERFSAQQFPDLHSELNLSSLELGDSALYFCASSVVGVRGNEQFFGPGTRLTVL.